This T cell receptor (beta chain) derives from a study of T cell responses to AZD1222 COVID-19 vaccine. Findings and caveats of the study: The sample set comprised mostly white British donors with more females, and clonal diversity was possibly underestimated.

Germline-derived CDR1 and CDR2 are SEHNR and FQNEAQ (reference sequence). The length of the CDR3 is 12 residues. Losses at the gene ends were 1 base for V and 8 bases for J; bases not matched to a gene: 1. The protocol was immunoSEQ multiplex PCR, while the TCRdb copy is restricted to in-frame clones and leaves out a portion. The data hold about 15,000 clones, with 88% observed a single time. Comments on this clone: Its antigen is as yet unknown.

The sample consisted of peripheral blood, taken 28 days after the second AZD1222 dose. The sequence derives from an adult who received the AZD1222 COVID-19 vaccine. The chain has TRBV7-9 and TRBJ1-1, with TRBD1 identical over 7 bases. CDR3 sequence (DNA): TGTGCCAGCAGCTTAGAACAGGGGGAAGCTTTCTTT. As protein: CASSLEQGEAFF.